Shown below are 4 T cell receptor beta chains from a single sample sequenced in a study of cytomegalovirus exposure and HLA in healthy donors. The PCR was carried out with 60 Vbeta primers and 13 Jbeta primers. Assay used: immunoSEQ multiplex PCR; TCRdb lists only in-frame clones, some missing. This table has 130,000 to 150,000 clones, over 70% appearing once. The sample was PBMCs. These receptor sequences come from a man in his late teens or twenties in good health and CMV-seronegative.

This clone appeared a single time. V is TRBV2 and J is TRBJ2-5, with a tentative D call TRBD1 (6 bases). This CDR3 region has 12 residues. Germline V gene sequence: CDR1 SNHLY, CDR2 FYNNEI. V was pared by 10 bases and J by 0 bases, with 9 bases between. The CDR3 loop reads CAIQGYQETQYF. The CDR3 DNA reads as TGTGCCATTCAGGGGTACCAAGAGACCCAGTACTTC.

The chain links TRBV29-1 to TRBJ1-1; the match to TRBD1 covers 10 bases. The CDR3 runs 14 residues. Germline values: CDR1 SQVTM, CDR2 ANQGSEA. Unmatched junction bases numbered 8, after V lost 6 bases and J lost 4 bases. In nucleotides, the CDR3 is TGCAGCGTACCGACAGGGGGCGGAGGCACTGAAGCTTTCTTT. Translated: CSVPTGGGGTEAFF.

The chain uses TRBV4-2 and TRBJ1-4, with 9 bases identical to TRBD1. J gave up 8 bases and V 0 bases, and 7 bases lay outside the gene matches. CDR1 is LGHNA and CDR2 is YNFKEQ in the germline V gene. The CDR3 contains 16 residues. CDR3 loop: CASSQDRGTGLEKLFF. The CDR3 DNA follows: TGTGCCAGCAGCCAAGATCGCGGGACAGGGCTAGAAAAACTGTTTTTT.

This clone was recorded a few times. V gene TRBV30 combines with J gene TRBJ1-4; weak D call: TRBD1 (6 bases). CDR3 length: 13 amino acids. Trimming left V 3 bases short and J 3 bases short, with 8 bases between. Germline V lookup: CDR1 GTSNPN, CDR2 SVGIG (reference sequence). CDR3 coding DNA: TGTGCCTGGAGGGACAGACCTAATGAAAAACTGTTTTTT. Its protein is CAWRDRPNEKLFF.